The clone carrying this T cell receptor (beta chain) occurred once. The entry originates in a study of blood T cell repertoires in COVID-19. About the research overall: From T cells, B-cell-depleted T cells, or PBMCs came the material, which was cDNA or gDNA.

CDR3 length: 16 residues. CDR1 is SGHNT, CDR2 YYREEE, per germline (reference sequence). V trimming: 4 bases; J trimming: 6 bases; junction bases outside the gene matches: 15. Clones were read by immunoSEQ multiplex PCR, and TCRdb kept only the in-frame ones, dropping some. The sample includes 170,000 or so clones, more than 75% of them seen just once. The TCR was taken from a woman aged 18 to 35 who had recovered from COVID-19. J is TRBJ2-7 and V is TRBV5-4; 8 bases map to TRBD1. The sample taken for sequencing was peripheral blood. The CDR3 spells CASSIYPGQGYGEQYV. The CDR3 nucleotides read TGTGCCAGCAGCATTTACCCCGGACAGGGATACGGCGAGCAGTACGTC.